This TCR beta chain was recovered during a study of T cells after somatic rescue of genetic block (TCRdb year 2020). Study-wide context: What the study looked at was long-term robustness, specifically in a T-cell system that came about through somatic rescue of a genetic block in T-cell development.

The trim is 3 bases for V and 2 bases for J, with a gap of 10 bases between the germline ends. Sequences SGHRS (CDR1) and YFSETQ (CDR2) are obtained from the germline V gene. The CDR3 contains 14 residues, cysteine and phenylalanine counted. Left in the record is the CDR3 DNA by itself, 42 bases read in frame from the first base. Receptor amplification or capture employed the immunoSEQ multiplex PCR assay. As stored in TCRdb, this immuneACCESS dataset retains in-frame rearrangements with V and J assigned. A fraction of the clones does not appear; measured against another copy, unresolved V genes explain less than half of the discrepancy, and the remainder lacks a known reason. The sample includes around 52,000 clones, with 90% to 96% observed a single time. The ten most abundant clones make up around 0.083% of the sample. About this clone: No antigen is known for it. It has no much larger one-base neighbor in the sample; base qualities were not kept.

The TCR originated in a child under two years old. The V and J genes are TRBV5-1 and TRBJ2-3, with no confidently assigned D gene. Material: peripheral blood mononuclear cells (PBMCs). The nucleotide sequence reads as follows: TGCGCCAGCAGCTGGCTGGAAGACACAGATACGCAGTATTTT. This is translated as CASSWLEDTDTQYF.